The TCR beta chain under discussion was sequenced for a study of blood T cell repertoires in COVID-19 (dated by TCRdb to between 2020 and 2021). For the study in its entirety: Samples from collaborators originated in the United States, Italy and Spain and spanned both the acute and convalescent phases of COVID-19. The material from the prospective study consisted of cDNA or gDNA derived from T cells, B-cell-depleted T cells, or PBMCs. The dataset comprised deeply sampled blood TCRbeta repertoires from subjects exposed to, actively infected with, or recovered from COVID-19. The repertoires were released in a freely available public database intended as a resource for research on the immune response to SARS-CoV-2. Samples came from the ongoing ImmuneRACE study (first 160 participants) plus 1,254 subjects from 6 global collaborators. A de-identified subject ID, COVID-19 status, age in years and sex were almost always included in the sample metadata. Where available, HLA class I and class II types were taken from metadata supplied by the sample provider and were not determined by assay-based typing.

As to this clone: Its antigen is currently not known. Base qualities are missing; no much larger clone stands one base away.

TCRbeta CDR3 regions were amplified from genomic DNA using the immunoSEQ Assay, a bias-controlled multiplex PCR. The source study handled its data this way. Within the assay, amplification of reference gene primers was used to estimate how many nucleated cells each sample contained. To quantify the absolute abundance of each unique TCRbeta CDR3 rearrangement, sequence reads were collapsed and filtered. For each sample, productive Simpson clonality was calculated by taking the square root of Simpson's diversity index across productive rearrangements. What TCRdb holds here is the immuneACCESS table cut down to in-frame rearrangements. Part of the clones is not present; checked against another copy, under half of the missing clones reflect an unresolved V gene, and the others are unexplained. Clone size and the V and J calls come from that table; the DNA yielded D and trimming. Across this sample there are roughly 250,000 clones, with about 80% seen only once. Around 9.9% of the sample is taken by the ten largest.

Including cysteine and phenylalanine, the CDR3 has 12 amino acids. The DNA shown is the 36-base CDR3, in frame from base 1. V lost 6 bases and J lost 6 bases; the stretch between them is 9 bases long. Looking up the germline V gene yields CDR1 MDHEN and CDR2 SYDVKM. Whole blood was collected in K2EDTA tubes by collaborating institutions according to the institutions' own protocols. For TCRbeta analysis, collaborators shipped samples in one of three forms: frozen whole blood, isolated PBMCs, or DNA extracted from either of those sample types. What the authors observed across the whole study: The amount of clinical and demographic metadata varied by source and participant and was provided uncurated.

This receptor was taken from a woman older than 75 with acute or convalescent COVID-19. The sequencing input was peripheral blood. In this chain, TRBV28 is recombined with TRBJ1-5; TRBD1 is a weak D gene call, 5 bases matching. The DNA is as follows: TGTGCCAGCAGGGGGGGGACTCAGCCCCAGCATTTT. This is translated as CASRGGTQPQHF.